Following are 24 T cell receptor beta chains from one sample sequenced in a study of tumor-infiltrating lymphocytes in primary liver carcinoma. Germline DNA was also extracted, and blood RNA derived from unsorted whole blood. cDNA specific to TCR beta was made from 500 to 650 ng of total RNA, with a constant-region primer employed for priming. Construction of TCR beta libraries relied on three successive nested multiplex PCR rounds employing slightly modified ARM-PCR. The study ran its first two PCR rounds for nine to ten cycles each, using TRBV1-TRBV30 forward primers and a C-beta reverse primer. TCRdb ran MiXCR on the multiplex PCR reads and lists one entry per CDR3 protein. The sample records over 250,000 distinct CDR3 sequences, roughly 60% being singletons. Sequenced input: peripheral blood. The origin of the receptors is a woman under 40 with primary liver carcinoma and hepatitis B virus infection.

This clonotype was detected only a few times. The chain couples TRBV12-3 or TRBV12-4 to TRBJ2-2; maybe TRBD2 (5 bases). CDR3 length: 13 residues. Trimming took 6 bases from V and 5 from J, leaving 10 bases between them. This chain's CDR3 is CASRLAETGELFF. The DNA of the CDR3 is TGTGCCAGCAGGCTAGCAGAAACCGGGGAGCTGTTTTTT.

This clonotype appeared a few times. Mismatch with germline at one junction end may stem from a read error. V and J are TRBV4-2 and TRBJ2-3; a possible D gene is TRBD2 (6 bases). Germline V gives CDR1 LGHNA, CDR2 YNFKEQ. The CDR3 contains 14 residues. The CDR3 protein is CTSSRRLVSDTQYF. CDR3 coding DNA: TGTACCAGCAGCCGGCGACTAGTTTCAGATACGCAGTATTTT.

Points on this clonotype: This could be a read error, since a much larger clone is one nucleotide away. The chain combines TRBV6-6 with TRBJ2-1; D is undetermined. Trimming cost V 7 bases and J 5 bases, with 27 bases left between them. The V gene's germline CDR1 is MNHNY and CDR2 SVGAGI (reference sequence). CDR3 length: 18 amino acids. The CDR3 reads CASTSPRSWNSRDNEQFF. CDR3 bases: TGTGCCAGCACAAGCCCCAGATCCTGGAATAGCAGAGACAATGAGCAGTTCTTC.

With regard to this clonotype: A read error may account for a junction end that differs from germline. The chain is built from TRBV4-1 and TRBJ2-1; D ambiguous. This CDR3 comprises 14 residues. Germline CDR1 is MGHRA and CDR2 is YSYEKL. This CDR3 reads CASSQKLWVNELFF. Here the CDR3 DNA reads TGCGCCAGCAGCCAGAAGTTGTGGGTTAATGAGCTGTTCTTC.

V usage is TRBV11-3 and J usage is TRBJ2-1, with 8 bases fitting TRBD1. From germline, CDR1 is SGHNT and CDR2 YENEEA. Trimming cost V 4 bases and J 5 bases; bases outside gene matches: 7. CDR3 length: 15 amino acids. CDR3 loop: CASSWTGNSHNEQFF. DNA of the CDR3: TGTGCCAGCAGCTGGACAGGGAATTCACACAATGAGCAGTTCTTC.

Comment on this clonotype: The junction does not match germline at one end; this may be a read error. The chain carries TRBV4-1 and TRBJ2-3; D unclear. The CDR3 length is 14 residues. Germline assignment: CDR1 MGHRA and CDR2 YSYEKL. The CDR3 loop reads CASSQDRNIDMQYF. CDR3 DNA sequence: TGCGCCAGCAGCCAAGACAGAAACATAGATATGCAGTATTTT.

Here the CDR3 DNA reads TGTGCCAGCAACGGGGGCCCGACTAGCGGGAGCTCCTACAATGAGCAGTTCTTC. Its protein product is CASNGGPTSGSSYNEQFF. The V gene is TRBV28, the J gene TRBJ2-1, with 12 bases that match TRBD2. With 7 bases clipped from V and 0 bases from J, the junction kept 10 bases outside the gene matches. The CDR3 covers 18 residues. Germline V gives CDR1 MDHEN, CDR2 SYDVKM.

V is TRBV4-3 and J is TRBJ2-5, with 9 bases matching TRBD1. The junction had 2 bases not matched to a gene; V was cut back by 8 bases and J by 1 base. The CDR3 is made up of 13 amino acids. CDR1 and CDR2 from the germline V gene are LGHNA and YSLEER. The CDR3 sequence: CASGQGLQETQYF. The DNA for the CDR3 is TGCGCCAGCGGACAGGGGCTCCAAGAGACCCAGTACTTC.

As for this clonotype: Since the CDR3 does not end with the conserved phenylalanine or tryptophan, this likely comes from a read error. The chain links TRBV6-5 to TRBJ2-3; D tentatively reads TRBD1 or TRBD2 (5 bases each). The germline CDR1 and CDR2 sequences are MNHEY and SVGAGI. The CDR3 loop spans 15 amino acids. The CDR3 DNA follows: TGTGCCAGCAGTTACTCCCAAAGCGGCACAGGTACGCAGTATTTA. It yields the protein CASSYSQSGTGTQYL.

This chain joins TRBV12-3 or TRBV12-4 and TRBJ2-6; 9 nucleotides match TRBD1. The CDR3 covers 17 residues. V gave up 8 bases and J gave up 0 bases; unmatched junction bases: 8. The CDR3 DNA reads TGTGCCAGCCAAGGACAGGGGCTTAGCTCTGGGGCCAACGTCCTGACTTTC. Its translation is CASQGQGLSSGANVLTF.

For this clonotype: Being one base from a much bigger clone, this may be a read error. This chain uses TRBV10-3 with TRBJ2-3; no clear D gene. Trimming cost V 6 bases and J 3 bases, with 10 bases left between them. CDR1 is ENHRY and CDR2 is SYGVKD in the germline V gene. The CDR3 has 13 residues. The CDR3 reads CAIRRYKTDTQYF. The CDR3 coding sequence is TGTGCCATCAGAAGGTACAAGACAGATACGCAGTATTTT.

This clonotype was detected only once. The conserved phenylalanine or tryptophan is not found at the CDR3 terminus, so this likely reflects a read error. The DNA is left out, because the CDR3 cannot be placed on it with certainty; the CDR3 is given as TCRdb lists it. The J gene is TRBJ2-3, the V gene TRBV12-3 or TRBV12-4; TRBD2, the D gene given by the table, was not confirmed from the DNA. The CDR3 spans 13 amino acids, including both terminal residues. The CDR3 spells CASSLSLPDTQNS.

This clonotype was seen ten or more times. The rearrangement uses TRBV6-5 and TRBJ1-2; D is unclear. Trimming cost V 6 bases and J 1 base, with 6 bases left between them. CDR3 length equals 12 residues. Germline assignment: CDR1 MNHEY and CDR2 SVGAGI. This chain's CDR3 is CASRQINYGYTF. The DNA of the CDR3 is TGTGCCAGCAGACAGATTAACTATGGCTACACCTTC.

Many counts were recorded for this clonotype. The chain is built from TRBV6-1 and TRBJ1-1, with D possibly matching TRBD1 (5 bases). The germline V and J ends were trimmed by 6 bases and 0 bases, with 14 bases remaining between them. CDR3 length equals 15 residues. The germline gives CDR1 MNHNS, CDR2 SASEGT. CDR3 protein: CASRARGRLNTEAFF. In DNA, the CDR3 is TGTGCCAGCAGAGCGAGGGGCAGGCTGAACACTGAAGCTTTCTTT.

This clonotype appeared many times. The rearrangement links TRBV29-1 to TRBJ2-1; 8 bases are shared with TRBD2. The CDR3 has 10 amino acids. Losses at the gene ends were 2 bases for V and 16 bases for J; bases not matched to a gene: 4. Germline lookup yields CDR1 SQVTM and CDR2 ANQGSEA. CDR3 in DNA: TGCAGCGTTGAAAGGACTAGCCATTTCTTC. The encoded protein is CSVERTSHFF.

About this clonotype: A much larger clone differs from this one at a single base, so this may be a read error. J is TRBJ2-1 and V is TRBV29-1, with D unclear. The CDR3 length is 13 residues. Germline V gives CDR1 SQVTM, CDR2 ANQGSEA. V gave up 0 bases and J gave up 7 bases, with 10 bases separating them. The CDR3 sequence is CSVEDWFENEQFF. The CDR3 nucleotides are TGCAGCGTTGAAGATTGGTTTGAGAATGAGCAGTTCTTC.

Regarding this clonotype: This clone may be a read error of a much larger clone one base away. The CDR3 protein is CASSQDTRGREQFF. In DNA, the CDR3 is TGCGCCAGCAGCCAAGATACCAGGGGACGTGAGCAGTTCTTC. This sequence joins TRBV4-1 and TRBJ2-1; D is possibly TRBD1 (6 bases). The CDR3 loop spans 14 amino acids. V shed 0 bases and J shed 9 bases, with 12 bases lying between them. Germline V lookup: CDR1 MGHRA, CDR2 YSYEKL.

This rearrangement joins TRBV12-3 or TRBV12-4 to TRBJ2-7; tentative D call: TRBD1 (6 bases). This CDR3 has 12 amino acids. The V end was cut by 7 bases, the J end by 4 bases, with 11 bases between. In DNA form, the CDR3 reads TGTGCCAGCATCGGACAGAATTACGAGCAGTACTTC. Its protein is CASIGQNYEQYF.

The chain carries TRBV5-1 and TRBJ1-4, with D possibly matching TRBD1 (6 bases). The CDR3 has 16 residues. Germline V lookup: CDR1 SGHRS, CDR2 YFSETQ. V lost 0 bases, J lost 6 bases, and 15 bases lay in between. The DNA for the CDR3 is TGCGCCAGCAGCTTGGTCGGGGGCGAGGCCGATGAAAAACTGTTTTTT. It yields the protein CASSLVGGEADEKLFF.

About this clonotype: One end of the junction is discordant with germline, which a read error may explain. CDR3 in amino acids: CANSFPQGGDMQYF. The CDR3 bases are TGTGCCAACAGCTTTCCGCAAGGAGGGGATATGCAGTATTTT. The chain employs TRBV11-2 and TRBJ2-3; D may be TRBD2 (6 bases). This CDR3 region has 14 residues. Germline lookup yields CDR1 SGHAT and CDR2 FQNNGV.

Regarding this clonotype: Germline and junction disagree at one end, which may indicate a read error. V usage is TRBV5-4 and J usage is TRBJ2-2; D may be TRBD1 or TRBD2 (5 bases each). This CDR3 spans 14 amino acids. Germline V CDR1 and CDR2: SGHNT, YYREEE (reference sequence). The CDR3 DNA sequence: TGTACCAGCAGAACAGGTGTCAACACCGGGGAGCTGTCTTTT. Its translation: CTSRTGVNTGELSF.

A few counts support this clonotype. This chain joins TRBV14 and TRBJ2-4, with D uncertain. Trimming pared 0 bases from V and 8 bases from J, leaving 5 bases between. Germline CDR1 reads SGHDN; CDR2 reads FVKESK. CDR3 length equals 12 residues. CDR3 region: CASSQESDIQYF. In DNA form, the CDR3 reads TGTGCCAGCAGCCAAGAGAGCGACATTCAGTACTTC.

This clonotype has ten or more counts. The gene calls are TRBV11-1 and TRBJ2-2, with D unclear. The V gene lost 5 bases and the J gene lost 7 bases, with 8 bases spanning the gap. The CDR3 is 12 amino acids. Looked up from germline, CDR1 is SGHAT and CDR2 is FQDESV (reference sequence). In DNA form, the CDR3 reads TGTGCCAGCAGCGGGCTGAACGGGGAGCTGTTTTTT. Amino acid sequence: CASSGLNGELFF.

Worth noting for this clonotype: This may be a read error: a much more frequent sequence differs by one nucleotide. The chain uses TRBV4-1 and TRBJ2-1, with TRBD1 as a possible D gene (5 bases). Germline V gene sequence: CDR1 MGHRA, CDR2 YSYEKL. The CDR3 loop spans 17 amino acids. V shed 0 bases and J shed 4 bases, with 16 bases lying between them. The CDR3 DNA follows: TGCGCCAGCAGCCAAGAAGGGGCGGCACTCTCTTACAATGAGCAGTTCTTC. Translation gives CASSQEGAALSYNEQFF.